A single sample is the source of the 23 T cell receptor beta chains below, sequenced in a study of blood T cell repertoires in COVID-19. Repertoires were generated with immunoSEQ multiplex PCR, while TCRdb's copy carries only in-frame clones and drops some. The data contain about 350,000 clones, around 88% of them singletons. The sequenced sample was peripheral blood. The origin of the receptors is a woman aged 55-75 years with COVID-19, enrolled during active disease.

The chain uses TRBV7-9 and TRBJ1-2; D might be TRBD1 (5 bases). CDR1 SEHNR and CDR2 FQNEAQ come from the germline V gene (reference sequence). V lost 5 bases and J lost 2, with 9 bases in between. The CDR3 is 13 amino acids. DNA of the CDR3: TGTGCCAGCAGCCCGACAGAAAACTATGGCTACACCTTC. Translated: CASSPTENYGYTF.

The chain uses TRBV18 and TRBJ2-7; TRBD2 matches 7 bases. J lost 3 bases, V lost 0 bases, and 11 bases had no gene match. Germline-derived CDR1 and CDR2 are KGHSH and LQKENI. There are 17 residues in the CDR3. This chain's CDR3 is CASSPPVWGAGDYEQYF. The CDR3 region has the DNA TGTGCCAGCTCACCACCGGTATGGGGCGCGGGGGACTACGAGCAGTACTTC.

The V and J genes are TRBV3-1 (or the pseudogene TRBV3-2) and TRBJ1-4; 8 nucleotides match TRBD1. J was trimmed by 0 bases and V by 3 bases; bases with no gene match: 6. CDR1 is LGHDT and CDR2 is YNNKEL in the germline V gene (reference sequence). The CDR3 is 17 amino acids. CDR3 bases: TGTGCCAGCAGCCATGACAGGGGACCTGCAACTAATGAAAAACTGTTTTTT. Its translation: CASSHDRGPATNEKLFF.

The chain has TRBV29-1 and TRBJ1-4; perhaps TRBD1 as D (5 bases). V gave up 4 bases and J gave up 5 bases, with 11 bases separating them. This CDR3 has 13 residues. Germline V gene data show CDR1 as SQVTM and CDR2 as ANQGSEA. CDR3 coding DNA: TGCAGCGTTGGTAGGGGTCCAAATGAAAAACTGTTTTTT. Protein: CSVGRGPNEKLFF. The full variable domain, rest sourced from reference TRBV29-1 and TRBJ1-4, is SAVISQKPSRDICQRGTSLTIQCQVDSQVTMMFWYRQQPGQSLTLIATANQGSEATYESGFVIDKFPISRPNLTFSTLTVSNMSPEDSSIYLCSVGRGPNEKLFFGSGTQLSVL.

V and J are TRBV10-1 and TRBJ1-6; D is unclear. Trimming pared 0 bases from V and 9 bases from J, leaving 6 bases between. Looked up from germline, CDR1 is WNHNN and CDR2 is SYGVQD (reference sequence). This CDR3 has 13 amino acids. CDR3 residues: CASSESRGSPLHF. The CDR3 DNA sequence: TGCGCCAGCAGTGAGTCACGGGGTTCACCCCTCCACTTT.

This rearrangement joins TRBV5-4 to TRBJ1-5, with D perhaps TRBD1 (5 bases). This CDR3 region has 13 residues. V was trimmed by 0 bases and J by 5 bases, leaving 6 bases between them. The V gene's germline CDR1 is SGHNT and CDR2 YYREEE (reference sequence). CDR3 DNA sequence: TGTGCCAGCAGCTTGGAGGGGTATCAGCCCCAGCATTTT. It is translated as CASSLEGYQPQHF.

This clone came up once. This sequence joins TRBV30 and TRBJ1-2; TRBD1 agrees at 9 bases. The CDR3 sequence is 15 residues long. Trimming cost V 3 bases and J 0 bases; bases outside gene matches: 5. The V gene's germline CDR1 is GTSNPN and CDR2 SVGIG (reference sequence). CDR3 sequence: CAWSGQGRANYGYTF. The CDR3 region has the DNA TGTGCCTGGAGCGGACAGGGGAGGGCTAACTATGGCTACACCTTC.

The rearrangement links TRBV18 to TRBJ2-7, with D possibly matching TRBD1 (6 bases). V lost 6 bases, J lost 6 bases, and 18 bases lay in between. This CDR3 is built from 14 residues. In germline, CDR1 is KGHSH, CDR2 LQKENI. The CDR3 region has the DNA TGTGCCAGCTCGTCCGGGACACCCCCTGGCGAGCAGTACTTC. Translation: CASSSGTPPGEQYF.

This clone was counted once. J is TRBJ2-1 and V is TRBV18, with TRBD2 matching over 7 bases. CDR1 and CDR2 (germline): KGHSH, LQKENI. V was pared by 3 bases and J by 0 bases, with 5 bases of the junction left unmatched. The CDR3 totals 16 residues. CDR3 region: CASSPMRLASYNEQFF. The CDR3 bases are TGTGCCAGCTCACCGATGCGACTAGCCTCCTACAATGAGCAGTTCTTC.

The CDR3 region is CATSRDGEGAAFF. CDR3 nucleotide sequence: TGTGCCACCAGCAGAGATGGGGAGGGTGCGGCTTTCTTT. The gene calls are TRBV15 and TRBJ1-1, with D unresolved. Germline CDR1 reads LNHNV; CDR2 reads YYDKDF (reference sequence). V shed 0 bases and J shed 11 bases, with 13 bases lying between them. The CDR3 contains 13 residues.

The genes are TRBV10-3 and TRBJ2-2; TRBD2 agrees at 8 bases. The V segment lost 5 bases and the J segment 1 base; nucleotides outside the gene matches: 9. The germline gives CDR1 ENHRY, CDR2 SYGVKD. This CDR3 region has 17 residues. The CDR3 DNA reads TGTGCCATCAGTCCCTTGGCGGGGGGCCTGAACACCGGGGAGCTGTTTTTT. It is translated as CAISPLAGGLNTGELFF.

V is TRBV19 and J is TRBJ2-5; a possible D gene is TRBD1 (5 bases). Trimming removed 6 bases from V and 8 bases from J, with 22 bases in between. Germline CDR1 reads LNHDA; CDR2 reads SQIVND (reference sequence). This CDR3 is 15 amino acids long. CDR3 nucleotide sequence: TGTGCCAGTAGATTCCGTCATCAGGGCCAGCGAACCCAGTACTTC. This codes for CASRFRHQGQRTQYF.

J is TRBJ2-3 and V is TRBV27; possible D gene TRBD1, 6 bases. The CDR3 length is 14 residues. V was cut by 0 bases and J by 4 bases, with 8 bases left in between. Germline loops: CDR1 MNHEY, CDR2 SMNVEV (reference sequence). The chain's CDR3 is CASSLSTGSDTQYF. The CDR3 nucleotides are TGTGCCAGCAGTTTATCCACAGGGTCAGATACGCAGTATTTT.

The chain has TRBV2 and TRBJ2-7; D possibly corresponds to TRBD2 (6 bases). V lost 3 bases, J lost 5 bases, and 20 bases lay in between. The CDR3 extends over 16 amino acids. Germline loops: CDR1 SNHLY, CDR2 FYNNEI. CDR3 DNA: TGTGCCAGCAGTGACACGGGAGAGGTTGCCATCAACGAGCAGTACTTC. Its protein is CASSDTGEVAINEQYF.

The CDR3 bases are TGTGCCAGCAGCCAAGGACTAGCGGGAGGTGGTGAGCAGTTCTTC. Translated: CASSQGLAGGGEQFF. The chain recombines TRBV7-6 with TRBJ2-1; 14 nucleotides align to TRBD2. Germline CDR1 is SGHVS and CDR2 is FNYEAQ. V dropped 5 bases and J dropped 9; count of bases not matched to a gene: 6. The CDR3 loop spans 15 amino acids. Looking up the rest from reference TRBV7-6 and TRBJ2-1 gives the full variable domain: GAGVSQSPRYKVTKRGQDVALRCDPISGHVSLYWYRQALGQGPEFLTYFNYEAQQDKSGLPNDRFSAERPEGSISTLTIQRTEQRDSAMYRCASSQGLAGGGEQFFGPGTRLTVL.

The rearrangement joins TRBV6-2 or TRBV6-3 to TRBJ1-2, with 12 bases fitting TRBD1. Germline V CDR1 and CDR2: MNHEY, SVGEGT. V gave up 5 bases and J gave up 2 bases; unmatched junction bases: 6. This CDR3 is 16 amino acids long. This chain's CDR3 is CASSPQGQGANYGYTF. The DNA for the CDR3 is TGTGCCAGCAGTCCCCAGGGACAGGGGGCGAACTATGGCTACACCTTC.

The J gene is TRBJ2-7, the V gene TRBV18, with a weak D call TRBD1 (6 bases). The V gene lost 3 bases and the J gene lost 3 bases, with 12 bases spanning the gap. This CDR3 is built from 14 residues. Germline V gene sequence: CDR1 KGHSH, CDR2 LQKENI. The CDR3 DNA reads TGTGCCAGCTCACCCCGGGACACCGACTACGAGCAGTACTTC. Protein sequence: CASSPRDTDYEQYF. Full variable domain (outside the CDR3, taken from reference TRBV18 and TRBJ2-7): NAGVMQNPRHLVRRRGQEARLRCSPMKGHSHVYWYRQLPEEGLKFMVYLQKENIIDESGMPKERFSAEFPKEGPSILRIQQVVRGDSAAYFCASSPRDTDYEQYFGPGTRLTVT.

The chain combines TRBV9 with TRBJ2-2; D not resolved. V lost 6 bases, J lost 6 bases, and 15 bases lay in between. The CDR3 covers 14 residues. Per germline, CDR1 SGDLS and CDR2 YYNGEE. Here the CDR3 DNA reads TGTGCCAGCAACTCCCCCGGGTCCGCCGGGGAGCTGTTTTTT. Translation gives CASNSPGSAGELFF.

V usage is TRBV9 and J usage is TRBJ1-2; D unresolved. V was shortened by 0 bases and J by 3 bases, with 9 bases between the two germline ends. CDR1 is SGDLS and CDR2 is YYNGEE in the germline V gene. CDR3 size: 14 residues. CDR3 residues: CASSVGGGDYGYTF. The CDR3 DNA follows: TGTGCCAGCAGCGTAGGCGGAGGAGACTATGGCTACACCTTC.

The CDR3 nucleotides read TGTGCCAGTAGTATAAGGGGCAGGCTAGGAGATCAGCCCCAGCATTTT. The encoded protein is CASSIRGRLGDQPQHF. The rearrangement uses TRBV19 and TRBJ1-5; D is possibly TRBD1 (5 bases). This CDR3 has 16 residues. CDR1 is LNHDA and CDR2 is SQIVND in the germline V gene (reference sequence). V gave up 2 bases and J gave up 5 bases, with 16 bases separating them.

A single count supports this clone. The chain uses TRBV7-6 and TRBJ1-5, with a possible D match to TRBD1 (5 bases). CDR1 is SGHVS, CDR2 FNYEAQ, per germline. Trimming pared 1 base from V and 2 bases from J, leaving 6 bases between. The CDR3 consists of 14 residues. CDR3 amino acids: CASSLVQGNQPQHF. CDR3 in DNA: TGTGCCAGCAGCTTAGTACAGGGCAATCAGCCCCAGCATTTT.

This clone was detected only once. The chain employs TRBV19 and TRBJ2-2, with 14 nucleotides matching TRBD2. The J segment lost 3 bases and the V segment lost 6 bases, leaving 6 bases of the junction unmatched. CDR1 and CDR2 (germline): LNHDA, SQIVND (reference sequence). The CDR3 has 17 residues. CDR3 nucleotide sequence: TGTGCCAGTAGCTCGACTAGCGGGGGGGCCGACACCGGGGAGCTGTTTTTT. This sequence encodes CASSSTSGGADTGELFF.

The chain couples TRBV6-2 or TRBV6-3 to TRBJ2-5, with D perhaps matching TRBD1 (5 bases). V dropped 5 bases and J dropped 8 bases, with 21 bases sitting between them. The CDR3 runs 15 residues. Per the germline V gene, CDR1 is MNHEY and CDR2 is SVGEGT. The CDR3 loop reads CASSQRGDGARTQYF. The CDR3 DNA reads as TGTGCCAGCAGTCAAAGGGGCGACGGAGCTCGAACCCAGTACTTC.